The 2 T cell receptor beta chains below were found in one sample sequenced in a study of OX40 agonist ivuxolimab in advanced cancers. Some clones are missing from TCRdb's copy, which holds only in-frame ones; the method was immunoSEQ multiplex PCR. Of 70,000 to 95,000 clones detected, roughly nine tenths appear once; the ten largest clones hold around 0.54%. The specimen was CD4+ or CD8+ T cells sorted from blood, collected in a trial of the OX40 agonist ivuxolimab. Receptor source: an adult with an advanced solid tumor such as melanoma, head and neck, liver or kidney cancer.

V is TRBV7-8 and J is TRBJ2-1; no clear D gene. This CDR3 is 11 amino acids long. The V end was cut by 6 bases, the J end by 10 bases, with 10 bases between. Germline CDR1 and CDR2: SGHVS and FQNEAQ. CDR3 in amino acids: CASRELGEQFF. As DNA, the CDR3 is TGTGCCAGCAGAGAACTCGGCGAGCAGTTCTTC.

This clone has just one count. The chain links TRBV7-6 to TRBJ2-7; the D gene is possibly TRBD2 (6 bases). The length of the CDR3 is 15 residues. V lost 7 bases to trimming and J lost 0 bases, with 16 bases between them. Germline values: CDR1 SGHVS, CDR2 FNYEAQ. This CDR3 reads CASTFGREASYEQYF. The DNA of the CDR3 is TGTGCCAGCACCTTCGGGCGGGAAGCCTCCTACGAGCAGTACTTC.